This TCR beta chain was recorded in a study of blood T cells in healthy people across ages. A second about 7 to 11 cycle PCR used barcoded and J-beta primers. A tag from a template-switch adaptor with 12 random nucleotides marked each cDNA molecule. From each sample, at least 2.5 million paired-end reads containing CDR3 were obtained. TCRdb recomputed calls from the 5' RACE reads with MiXCR, one row per CDR3 protein. The sample gives 980,000 or so distinct CDR3 sequences, roughly 52% of which show up once; under 15% is in the top ten. There are a few counts of this clonotype. What it recognizes is unknown. Whole-study findings and limits: Older age went with lower TCR beta diversity per million T cells, in a roughly linear way.

Isolated PBMCs totaled at least 6 million in each sample. CDR3 length equals 14 residues. Germline V gene data show CDR1 as MNHEY and CDR2 as SVGEGT. Unmatched junction bases numbered 3, after V lost 8 bases and J lost 0 bases. This receptor was obtained from a man younger than 40 in good health. The chain is built from TRBV6-2 or TRBV6-3 and TRBJ2-3; TRBD2 agrees at 9 bases. Material: blood. CDR3 sequence: CASVLAGSTDTQYF. CDR3 sequence (DNA): TGTGCCAGCGTCCTAGCGGGGAGCACAGATACGCAGTATTTT.